This TCR beta chain comes out of a study of radiation and T cells in renal cell carcinoma. The CDR3 loop spans 13 amino acids. The germline V gene has CDR1 SEHNR and CDR2 FQNEAQ (reference sequence). The V end lost 2 bases, the J end lost 6 bases, and 10 bases lay between the germline ends. Time point of the sample: baseline pretreatment blood. Treatment specified: 15 Gy SBRT to primary tumor, nephrectomy 4 weeks later. Clones were sequenced by immunoSEQ multiplex PCR, and TCRdb holds only the in-frame ones, with some missing. The sample lists 95,000 or so clones; 75% to 90% were seen once. The origin of this receptor is a man aged 45 to 65 with renal cell carcinoma. This rearrangement joins TRBV7-9 to TRBJ1-2; D call uncertain. The material was blood, obtained from a patient whose treatment included radiotherapy and nephrectomy. DNA for the CDR3: TGTGCCAGCAGCTTATCGGCGGGGAATGGCTACACCTTC. Translating it yields CASSLSAGNGYTF.